This T cell receptor beta chain was recorded in a study of blood T cell repertoires in COVID-19. Background on the study: The United States, Italy and Spain were the sources of the acute and convalescent COVID-19 samples. In each case, the material was cDNA or gDNA derived from T cells, B-cell-depleted T cells, or PBMCs.

Under the authors' procedure: Estimation of nucleated cell counts relied on the amplification of reference gene primers. The repertoire was sequenced with immunoSEQ multiplex PCR; TCRdb's copy has only in-frame clones and lacks some. The V and J calls and the clone size are those of that table, but D and trimming were determined from the DNA. The sample records more than 140,000 clones, roughly 82% being singletons. The germline V gene encodes CDR1 SGHAT and CDR2 FQNNGV. The CDR3 has 14 amino acids. The ends lost 5 bases at V and 7 bases at J; junction bases unmatched: 8. Sequences were obtained from peripheral blood. The sequence came from a woman aged 45-65 years in a cohort sampled during active or convalescent COVID-19. The chain carries TRBV11-2 and TRBJ2-7; the match to TRBD1 covers 10 bases. DNA for the CDR3: TGTGCCAGCAGCGGAGGGACAGGGGTAAGGGAGCAGTACTTC. As protein: CASSGGTGVREQYF.